This T cell receptor beta chain came from a study of graft-versus-host responses after intestinal transplantation. Study background: Recipients uniformly received anti-thymocyte globulin induction, followed by tacrolimus and steroids for roughly 3 years.

The CDR3 consists of 12 residues. Germline CDR1 SGHTA, CDR2 FQGNSA. The V end was cut by 2 bases, the J end by 1 base, with 3 bases between. In its sample, this clone was seen a few times. The antigen remains undetermined. Study outcomes and limitations: Peak levels of circulating GvH clones tracked with early post-transplant HvG declines.

Produced via immunoSEQ multiplex PCR; TCRdb's table is partial and in-frame only. Of tens of thousands of clones listed, 80% to 95% are singletons. The J gene is TRBJ2-7, the V gene TRBV7-2; D ambiguous. The clonotype comes from a human donor who was the organ donor for an intestinal transplant. This material consisted of unstimulated CD4+ T cells sorted from spleen or lymph node cells, taken before transplant. The CDR3 protein is CASSLSSYEQYF. CDR3 coding DNA: TGTGCCAGCAGCTTAAGTTCCTACGAGCAGTACTTC.